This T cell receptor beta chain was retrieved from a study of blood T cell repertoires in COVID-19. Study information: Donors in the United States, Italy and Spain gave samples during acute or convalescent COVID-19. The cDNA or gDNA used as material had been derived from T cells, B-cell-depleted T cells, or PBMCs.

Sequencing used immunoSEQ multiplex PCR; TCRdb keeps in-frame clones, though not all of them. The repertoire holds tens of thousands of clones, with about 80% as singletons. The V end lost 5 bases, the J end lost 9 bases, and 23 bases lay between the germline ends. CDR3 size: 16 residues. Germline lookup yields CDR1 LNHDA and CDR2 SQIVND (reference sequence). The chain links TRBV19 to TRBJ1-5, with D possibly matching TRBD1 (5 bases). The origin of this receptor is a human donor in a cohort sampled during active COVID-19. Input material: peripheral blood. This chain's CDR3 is CASSPRQSGVMGPQHF. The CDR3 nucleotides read TGTGCCAGTAGTCCACGACAGAGTGGGGTTATGGGGCCCCAGCATTTT.